This T cell receptor (beta chain) was recovered during a study of brain T cells in children with intractable seizures. Whole-study findings and limits: Only CDR3 sequence similarity suggested viral specificity, without known HCMV serostatus. Pre- and post-surgery blood differed in depth, so pre-surgery absences may be undersampling.

In regard to this clone: What it binds is unknown.

Produced via immunoSEQ multiplex PCR; TCRdb's table is partial and in-frame only. This sample has 300,000 to 400,000 clones, with over 85% found just once. Trimming took 3 bases from V and 12 from J; bases not matched to a gene: 13. The CDR3 has 14 amino acids. Germline-derived CDR1 and CDR2 are LNHDA and SQIVND (reference sequence). As for time point: blood from clinic visit 5 months post-surgery; TSC patient then seizure free. Sequencing was limited to surgery cases with top T cell transcript signatures in brain tissue. Before surgery, patients took at least one anti-epileptic drug. Here the sequenced sample was peripheral blood, taken 4 to 5 months after surgery. The rearrangement links TRBV19 to TRBJ1-2; 7 bases fit TRBD1. This sequence was found in a boy under two years old with tuberous sclerosis and intractable seizures. CDR3 bases: TGTGCCAGTAGTATTGTGGCAGGGGGATTACCCGACACCTTC. Residues: CASSIVAGGLPDTF.